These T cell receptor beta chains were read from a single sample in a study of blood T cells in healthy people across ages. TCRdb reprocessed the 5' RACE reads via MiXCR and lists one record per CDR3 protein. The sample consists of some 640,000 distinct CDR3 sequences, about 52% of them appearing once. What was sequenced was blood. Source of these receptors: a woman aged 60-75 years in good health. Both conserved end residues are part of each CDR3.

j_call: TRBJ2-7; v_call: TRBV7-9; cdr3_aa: CASSWAGGYEQYF
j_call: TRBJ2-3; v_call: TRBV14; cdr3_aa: CASSPFRTSGRWDTQYF
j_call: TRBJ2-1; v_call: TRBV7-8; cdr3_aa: CASSLTGFSYNEQFF
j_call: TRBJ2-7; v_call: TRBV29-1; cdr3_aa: CSVVGQGLGEQYF
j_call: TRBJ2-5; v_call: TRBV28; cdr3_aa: CASSFPTLAELRETQYF
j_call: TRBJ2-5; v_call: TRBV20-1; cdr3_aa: CSAREFGGHKETQYF
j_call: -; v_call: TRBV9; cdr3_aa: CASNGLAGGGVDEQYF
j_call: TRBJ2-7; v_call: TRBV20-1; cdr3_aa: CSAGDFYEQYF
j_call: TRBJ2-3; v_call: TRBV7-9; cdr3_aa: CASSFQTLADTQYF
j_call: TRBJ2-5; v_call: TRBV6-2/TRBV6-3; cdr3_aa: CASSSDGDQETQYF
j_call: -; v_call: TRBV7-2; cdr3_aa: CASSLGTSGSQTQYF
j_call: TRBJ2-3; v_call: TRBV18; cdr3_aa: CASSPVASGASDTQYF